These 28 T cell receptor beta chains were sequenced from one sample in a study of T cells expressing NK-cell markers. One entry per CDR3 protein, without DNA, is what TCRdb gives after re-calling the 5' RACE reads. Here the sample table reports 400,000 to 550,000 distinct CDR3 sequences. The sequencing input was blood T cells: a sorted CD56 or NKG2C T cell subset, CD4+ or CD8+ T cells, or bulk PBMC T cells (not recorded which). All receptors come from a woman between 18 and 75 years old in good health.

The chain links TRBV6-5 to TRBJ2-5; absent DNA, TCRdb's TRBD2 call cannot be checked. There are 15 residues in the CDR3. Germline V gene data show CDR1 as MNHEY and CDR2 as SVGAGI. CDR3 residues: CASSYSEVAGETQYF.

The genes are TRBV4-3 and TRBJ2-1; TCRdb's D gene call, TRBD1, goes unchecked for lack of DNA. Per germline, CDR1 LGHNA and CDR2 YSLEER. This CDR3 has 17 amino acids. CDR3 amino acids: CASSQDLGPTGINEQFF.

The CDR3 region is CAISESTSGNTDTQYF. The chain joins TRBV10-3 to TRBJ2-3; TCRdb lists TRBD2, though no DNA is available to test this call. This CDR3 region has 16 residues. Germline assignment: CDR1 ENHRY and CDR2 SYGVKD.

The rearrangement uses TRBV4-3 and TRBJ1-2; checking the TCRdb D call of TRBD1 is not possible without DNA. This CDR3 contains 18 residues. Germline CDR1 reads LGHNA; CDR2 reads YSLEER. The CDR3 is CASSQEGTAKLSGSGYTF.

V and J are TRBV19 and TRBJ1-6. Germline V gives CDR1 LNHDA, CDR2 SQIVND (reference sequence). The CDR3 covers 14 residues. CDR3 sequence: CASSIGRNNSPLHF. Using reference TRBV19 and TRBJ1-6 for the parts outside the CDR3, the full variable domain is DGGITQSPKYLFRKEGQNVTLSCEQNLNHDAMYWYRQDPGQGLRLIYYSQIVNDFQKGDIAEGYSVSREKKESFPLTVTSAQKNPTAFYLCASSIGRNNSPLHFGNGTRLTVT.

The chain carries TRBV5-4 and TRBJ2-3; TCRdb returns TRBD1, unconfirmable since there is no DNA. Germline CDR1 and CDR2: SGHNT and YYREEE (reference sequence). This CDR3 has 14 residues. The CDR3 region is CASSLTGLADTQYF. Full variable domain (rest looked up from reference TRBV5-4 and TRBJ2-3): ETGVTQSPTHLIKTRGQQVTLRCSSQSGHNTVSWYQQALGQGPQFIFQYYREEENGRGNFPPRFSGLQFPNYSSELNVNALELDDSALYLCASSLTGLADTQYFGPGTRLTVL.

The V gene is TRBV6-1, the J gene TRBJ1-1. This CDR3 has 15 residues. The germline CDR1 and CDR2 sequences are MNHNS and SASEGT. CDR3 sequence: CASSGRFSENTEAFF.

The CDR3 sequence: CASSPAGQGVSYEQYF. The V call is TRBV18, the J call TRBJ2-7; the TCRdb call, TRBD1, lacks DNA for checking. Looked up from germline, CDR1 is KGHSH and CDR2 is LQKENI. The CDR3 extends over 16 amino acids.

The gene calls are TRBV29-1 and TRBJ2-2; TCRdb names TRBD1, which stays unverified in the absence of DNA. CDR1 is SQVTM, CDR2 ANQGSEA, per germline. This CDR3 is built from 15 residues. The CDR3 loop reads CSVDTGTGNTGELFF.

This chain's CDR3 is CATSDPVSGPGELFF. The chain joins TRBV24-1 to TRBJ2-2; TCRdb's D call, TRBD1, is unchecked because there is no DNA. CDR1 and CDR2 from the germline V gene are KGHDR and SFDVKD. The CDR3 totals 15 residues.

The chain is built from TRBV12-3 or TRBV12-4 and TRBJ2-1; lacking DNA, the TRBD2 call made by TCRdb goes unchecked. This CDR3 is built from 14 residues. The CDR3 spells CASRGLAGYNEQFF.

This rearrangement joins TRBV6-5 to TRBJ1-3; the TRBD1 assignment by TCRdb is unverifiable without DNA. This CDR3 is built from 16 residues. Germline CDR1 and CDR2: MNHEY and SVGAGI. CDR3 residues: CASSYRTTGAGNTIYF.

This chain joins TRBV12-3 or TRBV12-4 and TRBJ2-3; there is no DNA to check the TCRdb D call of TRBD2. The CDR3 length is 16 residues. CDR3 in amino acids: CASSLMGLVITDTQYF.

The rearrangement links TRBV18 to TRBJ1-4; TCRdb designates TRBD1, a call that cannot be tested without DNA. CDR1 KGHSH and CDR2 LQKENI come from the germline V gene. The CDR3 has 13 residues. CDR3: CASSGGANEKLFF.

The chain couples TRBV29-1 to TRBJ1-2; TCRdb picks TRBD1, but there is no DNA to check that call. In germline, CDR1 is SQVTM, CDR2 ANQGSEA. The CDR3 has 13 residues. CDR3 in amino acids: CSVSIQGNYGYTF.

The V and J genes are TRBV20-1 and TRBJ2-1; TCRdb gives TRBD2 as the D gene, but with no DNA this cannot be confirmed. The CDR3 is 15 residues long. The germline V gene has CDR1 DFQATT and CDR2 SNEGSKA (reference sequence). The CDR3 here is CSANPTGLRSNEQFF.

The V gene is TRBV6-2 or TRBV6-3, the J gene TRBJ2-5; TCRdb's D gene call, TRBD1, goes unchecked for lack of DNA. In germline, CDR1 is MNHEY, CDR2 SVGEGT. The CDR3 is 15 residues long. The CDR3 loop reads CASTPPPGAKETQYF.

This CDR3 reads CASSYLLGPSTDTQYF. The chain carries TRBV7-2 and TRBJ2-3; TCRdb outputs TRBD2, but without DNA this stays unchecked. CDR1 is SGHTA, CDR2 FQGNSA, per germline. This CDR3 is built from 16 residues.

The CDR3 sequence: CASSQVQLVGGNEQFF. The chain is built from TRBV4-1 and TRBJ2-1; the D gene TCRdb calls, TRBD1, cannot be checked with no DNA. CDR1 MGHRA and CDR2 YSYEKL come from the germline V gene. The CDR3 runs 16 residues.

This rearrangement joins TRBV6-5 to TRBJ2-7; without DNA, the TCRdb call of TRBD1 cannot be checked. Germline lookup yields CDR1 MNHEY and CDR2 SVGAGI. This CDR3 has 15 amino acids. This CDR3 reads CASSYGEGVSYEQYF.

The chain employs TRBV6-2 or TRBV6-3 and TRBJ2-2. This CDR3 has 15 residues. The germline V gene has CDR1 MNHEY and CDR2 SVGEGT. The chain's CDR3 is CASSYGRMNTGELFF.

This chain joins TRBV4-3 and TRBJ2-3; TCRdb indicates TRBD2, and absent DNA this call remains unverified. This CDR3 contains 19 residues. CDR1 is LGHNA, CDR2 YSLEER, per germline. The CDR3 sequence is CASSQDIGGAGGITDTQYF.

The V and J genes are TRBV4-2 and TRBJ1-1; TCRdb calls TRBD1, which cannot be checked without DNA. The CDR3 contains 13 residues. CDR1 is LGHNA, CDR2 YNFKEQ, per germline. The CDR3 here is CASSQTGRTEAFF.

The gene calls are TRBV5-1 and TRBJ2-2; the D gene TCRdb calls, TRBD1, cannot be checked with no DNA. The CDR3 spans 17 residues. In germline, CDR1 is SGHRS, CDR2 YFSETQ. CDR3 in amino acids: CASSLDAVGGSTGELFF.

This chain's CDR3 is CASKRESRGETQYF. The genes are TRBV6-1 and TRBJ2-5; TCRdb lists TRBD2, though no DNA is available to test this call. The length of the CDR3 is 14 residues. Germline CDR1 and CDR2: MNHNS and SASEGT.

Here the CDR3 reads CSAPLRGPGNEQFF. V and J are TRBV20-1 and TRBJ2-1; TCRdb outputs TRBD1, but without DNA this stays unchecked. CDR1 DFQATT and CDR2 SNEGSKA come from the germline V gene (reference sequence). The CDR3 spans 14 residues.

The CDR3 sequence: CASSDSLAGFAGELFF. V and J are TRBV2 and TRBJ2-2; the TRBD2 assignment by TCRdb is unverifiable without DNA. CDR3 size: 16 residues. Germline V gene data show CDR1 as SNHLY and CDR2 as FYNNEI.

V and J are TRBV12-3 or TRBV12-4 and TRBJ2-1; without DNA, the TCRdb call of TRBD2 cannot be checked. There are 13 residues in the CDR3. This chain's CDR3 is CASSLAGETSLFF.